The 16 T cell receptor beta chains in this list originate from one sample, sequenced in a study of cytomegalovirus exposure and HLA in healthy donors. The PCR contained 60 Vbeta and 13 Jbeta primers. The protocol was immunoSEQ multiplex PCR, while the TCRdb copy is restricted to in-frame clones and leaves out a portion. This table holds 150,000 or so clones, about four fifths found once. Sample: PBMCs. The receptors come from a man aged 30 to 39 in good health and CMV-seropositive.

The rearrangement links TRBV19 to TRBJ2-7; D possibly corresponds to TRBD2 (7 bases). The germline gives CDR1 LNHDA, CDR2 SQIVND (reference sequence). There are 15 residues in the CDR3. Trimming cost V 6 bases and J 0 bases, with 15 bases left between them. The CDR3 reads CASSPGRGSSYEQYF. The CDR3 nucleotides are TGTGCCAGTAGCCCAGGGAGGGGGAGCTCCTACGAGCAGTACTTC.

The chain recombines TRBV7-6 with TRBJ2-3; 9 bases align to TRBD2. V lost 5 bases to trimming and J lost 4 bases; unmatched junction nucleotides: 4. This CDR3 has 14 residues. Germline loops: CDR1 SGHVS, CDR2 FNYEAQ. CDR3 sequence: CASSLSGRADTQYF. CDR3 coding DNA: TGTGCCAGCAGCCTTAGCGGGAGAGCAGATACGCAGTATTTT.

This chain joins TRBV6-5 and TRBJ1-3; TRBD1 is a possible D gene (6 bases). The germline V gene encodes CDR1 MNHEY and CDR2 SVGAGI. V lost 0 bases, J lost 2 bases, and 11 bases lay in between. The CDR3 contains 16 residues. CDR3 nucleotides: TGTGCCAGCAGTTACTCGGCGGGGGCGGCTGGAAACACCATATATTTT. Amino acid sequence: CASSYSAGAAGNTIYF.

This clone was counted a few times. The V call is TRBV9, the J call TRBJ2-3; 8 nucleotides match TRBD2. Trimming removed 1 base from V and 5 bases from J; junction bases left unmatched: 15. CDR3 length equals 18 residues. CDR1 is SGDLS, CDR2 YYNGEE, per germline. CDR3 protein: CASSVSAGGGPTQDTQYF. CDR3 DNA: TGTGCCAGCAGCGTAAGTGCCGGGGGGGGCCCTACTCAAGATACGCAGTATTTT.

The V call is TRBV7-9, the J call TRBJ1-5; possibly TRBD1 for D (5 bases). The CDR3 runs 14 residues. V shed 5 bases and J shed 0 bases, with 8 bases lying between them. CDR1 and CDR2 (germline): SEHNR, FQNEAQ (reference sequence). The CDR3, as DNA: TGTGCCAGCAGCATGGGGGGTAGCAATCAGCCCCAGCATTTT. Translating it yields CASSMGGSNQPQHF.

The rearrangement links TRBV5-1 to TRBJ2-7; D is undetermined. Germline assignment: CDR1 SGHRS and CDR2 YFSETQ. V lost 4 bases and J lost 4, with 12 bases in between. There are 13 residues in the CDR3. The CDR3 DNA is TGCGCCAGCAGCGGAGCCCCACCTTACGAGCAGTACTTC. Amino acids: CASSGAPPYEQYF. The whole variable domain, remainder taken from reference TRBV5-1 and TRBJ2-7, is KAGVTQTPRYLIKTRGQQVTLSCSPISGHRSVSWYQQTPGQGLQFLFEYFSETQRNKGNFPGRFSGRQFSNSRSEMNVSTLELGDSALYLCASSGAPPYEQYFGPGTRLTVT.

V usage is TRBV6-1 and J usage is TRBJ2-7; 9 bases match TRBD2. The V segment lost 7 bases and the J segment 6 bases; nucleotides outside the gene matches: 13. The germline CDR1 and CDR2 sequences are MNHNS and SASEGT. The CDR3 has 15 residues. CDR3 in DNA: TGTGCCAGCATCCAGGGGCGGGGGGGGCCTCGCGAGCAGTACTTC. Its protein product is CASIQGRGGPREQYF.

This clone is a singleton in its sample. This chain links TRBV5-6 with TRBJ1-1, with D perhaps matching TRBD1 (5 bases). Trimming removed 3 bases at V and 3 bases at J, with 18 bases between. The CDR3 is 16 amino acids. From germline, CDR1 is SGHDT and CDR2 YYEEEE. The CDR3 DNA sequence: TGTGCCAGCAGCTCTGGGGGGTTGCTAACGTACACTGAAGCTTTCTTT. Residues: CASSSGGLLTYTEAFF.

The chain carries TRBV5-6 and TRBJ2-6; a possible D gene is TRBD1 (5 bases). CDR3 size: 13 residues. Trimming removed 5 bases at V and 4 bases at J, with 7 bases between. Germline assignment: CDR1 SGHDT and CDR2 YYEEEE. CDR3 nucleotide sequence: TGTGCCAGCAGGGGGCCAGGGGCCAACGTCCTGACTTTC. It specifies CASRGPGANVLTF.

The chain links TRBV6-5 to TRBJ1-2; 8 nucleotides match TRBD1. The CDR3 runs to 14 residues. CDR1 is MNHEY, CDR2 SVGAGI, per germline. With V trimmed by 2 bases and J by 4 bases, 3 bases remained unmatched. CDR3 protein: CASSYRQGSYGYTF. The CDR3 DNA reads as TGTGCCAGCAGTTACCGACAGGGGAGCTATGGCTACACCTTC.

A note on this clone: The same CDR3 is also encoded by other DNA sequences in this sample. The chain links TRBV5-4 to TRBJ2-7; 8 bases are a match to TRBD2. The germline V gene encodes CDR1 SGHNT and CDR2 YYREEE (reference sequence). This CDR3 has 13 amino acids. With 4 bases clipped from V and 3 bases from J, the junction kept 3 bases outside the gene matches. In DNA form, the CDR3 reads TGTGCCAGCAGCGCGGGGACTAGCTACGAGCAGTACTTC. Protein: CASSAGTSYEQYF.

V and J are TRBV9 and TRBJ2-2; 7 bases are a match to TRBD2. The germline V gene has CDR1 SGDLS and CDR2 YYNGEE. CDR3 length: 15 residues. With 2 bases clipped from V and 6 bases from J, the junction kept 7 bases outside the gene matches. The CDR3 sequence: CASSVPSGGAGELFF. The CDR3 DNA sequence: TGTGCCAGCAGCGTCCCTAGCGGAGGGGCCGGGGAGCTGTTTTTT.

The chain couples TRBV7-8 to TRBJ2-7; D is unresolved. CDR1 is SGHVS, CDR2 FQNEAQ, per germline. The germline V and J ends were trimmed by 1 base and 7 bases, with 8 bases remaining between them. The length of the CDR3 is 12 residues. DNA of the CDR3: TGTGCCAGCAGCTTAGACAGAAATGAGCAGTACTTC. Its translation: CASSLDRNEQYF.

This clone was detected only once. The V gene is TRBV28, the J gene TRBJ1-5, with D perhaps TRBD1 (6 bases). V was cut by 5 bases and J by 3 bases, with 14 bases left in between. The CDR3 is 15 amino acids. Germline CDR1 and CDR2: MDHEN and SYDVKM. DNA of the CDR3: TGTGCCAGCAGTAAAATTACAGGGACCAATCAGCCCCAGCATTTT. Encoded protein: CASSKITGTNQPQHF.

The chain carries TRBV7-9 and TRBJ2-7; D may be TRBD1 (5 bases). CDR1 is SEHNR, CDR2 FQNEAQ, per germline (reference sequence). There are 14 residues in the CDR3. Between the trimmed V and J ends, which lost 4 bases and 2 bases, there was a span of 12 bases. The CDR3 sequence: CASSSPTETYEQYF. CDR3 sequence (DNA): TGTGCCAGCAGCTCTCCGACAGAAACCTACGAGCAGTACTTC.

This sequence joins TRBV7-9 and TRBJ1-1; D is unresolved. V shed 6 bases and J shed 0 bases, with 14 bases lying between them. This CDR3 spans 15 amino acids. The germline CDR1 and CDR2 sequences are SEHNR and FQNEAQ (reference sequence). CDR3 coding DNA: TGTGCCAGCAGTACGATCGGGGAAGTGAACACTGAAGCTTTCTTT. This encodes CASSTIGEVNTEAFF.